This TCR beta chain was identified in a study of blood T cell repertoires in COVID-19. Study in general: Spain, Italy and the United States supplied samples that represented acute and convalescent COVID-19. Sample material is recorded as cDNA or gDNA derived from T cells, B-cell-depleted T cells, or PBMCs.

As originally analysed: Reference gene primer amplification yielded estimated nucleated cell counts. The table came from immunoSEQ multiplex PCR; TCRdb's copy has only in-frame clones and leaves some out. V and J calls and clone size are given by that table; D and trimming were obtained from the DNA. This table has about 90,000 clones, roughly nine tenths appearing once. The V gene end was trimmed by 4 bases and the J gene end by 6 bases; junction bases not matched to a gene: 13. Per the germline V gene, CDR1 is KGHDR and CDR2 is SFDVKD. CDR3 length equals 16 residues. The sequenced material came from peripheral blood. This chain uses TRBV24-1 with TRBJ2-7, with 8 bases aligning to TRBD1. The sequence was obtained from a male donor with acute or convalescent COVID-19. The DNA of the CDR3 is TGTGCCACCAGTGACTCAGGGGGCGCGTTTTCAGGCGAGCAGTACTTC. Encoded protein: CATSDSGGAFSGEQYF.